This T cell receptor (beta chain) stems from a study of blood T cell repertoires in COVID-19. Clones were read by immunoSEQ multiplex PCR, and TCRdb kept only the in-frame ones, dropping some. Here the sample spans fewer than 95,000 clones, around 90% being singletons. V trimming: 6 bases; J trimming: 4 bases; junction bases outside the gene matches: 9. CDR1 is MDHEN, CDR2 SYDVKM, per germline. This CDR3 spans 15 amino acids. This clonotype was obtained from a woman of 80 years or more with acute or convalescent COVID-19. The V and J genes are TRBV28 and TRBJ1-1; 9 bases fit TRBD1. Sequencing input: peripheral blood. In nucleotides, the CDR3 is TGTGCCAGCAGCGAAACACAGGGGGCTACCACTGAAGCTTTCTTT. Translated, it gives CASSETQGATTEAFF.